Presented here are 21 T cell receptor beta chains from one specimen sequenced in a study of graft-versus-host responses after intestinal transplantation. The table came from immunoSEQ multiplex PCR; TCRdb's copy has only in-frame clones and leaves some out. In the table there are about 27,000 clones, over 80% of which are singletons. Here the sequenced sample was PBMCs, taken about 28 days after intestinal transplant. The receptors stem from a human patient who received an intestinal transplant, so some T cells may come from the graft donor.

This clone has just one count. This CDR3 is CAISESNMIRPGELFF. The CDR3 bases are TGTGCCATCAGTGAGTCGAATATGATCAGACCCGGGGAGCTGTTTTTT. The V gene is TRBV10-3, the J gene TRBJ2-2; no clear D gene. The germline V gene has CDR1 ENHRY and CDR2 SYGVKD. With 0 bases removed from V and 6 bases from J, the gap between germline ends came to 14 bases. The CDR3 consists of 16 residues.

Turning to this clone: In the same sample, other DNA sequences code for this CDR3. As DNA, the CDR3 is TGTGCCAGCAGCCAAGTTAGTGGGGGCCCTCCCACCGGGGAGCTGTTTTTT. This codes for CASSQVSGGPPTGELFF. V gene TRBV14 combines with J gene TRBJ2-2; perhaps TRBD1 as D (6 bases). The CDR3 extends over 17 amino acids. V was trimmed by 1 base and J by 4 bases, leaving 16 bases between them. The germline CDR1 and CDR2 sequences are SGHDN and FVKESK.

V and J are TRBV28 and TRBJ1-2; TRBD1 is a possible D gene (6 bases). Germline V lookup: CDR1 MDHEN, CDR2 SYDVKM. With 3 bases removed from V and 3 bases from J, the gap between germline ends came to 8 bases. The CDR3 extends over 13 amino acids. In DNA, the CDR3 is TGTGCCAGCAGTTTGGACAGCTACTATGGCTACACCTTC. Protein product: CASSLDSYYGYTF.

The V and J genes are TRBV7-7 and TRBJ2-5; TRBD2 agrees at 8 bases. J lost 5 bases, V lost 5 bases, and 7 bases had no gene match. The CDR3 loop spans 14 amino acids. Per germline, CDR1 SSHAT and CDR2 FNYEAQ (reference sequence). CDR3 DNA: TGTGCCAGCAGCACCGGGACTAGGCGGGAGACCCAGTACTTC. Translated, it gives CASSTGTRRETQYF.

The chain is built from TRBV10-1 and TRBJ2-3; 9 bases map to TRBD1. The junction had 3 bases not matched to a gene; V was cut back by 0 bases and J by 5 bases. The germline CDR1 and CDR2 sequences are WNHNN and SYGVQD (reference sequence). The CDR3 has 15 residues. The CDR3 spells CASSESTGGIDTQYF. CDR3 DNA sequence: TGCGCCAGCAGTGAGTCGACAGGGGGGATAGATACGCAGTATTTT.

The CDR3 DNA follows: TGTGCCAGCAGCCAGGGGAACGGGATCTCCTACGAGCAGTACTTC. Its protein product is CASSQGNGISYEQYF. The chain employs TRBV28 and TRBJ2-7; TRBD1 is a possible D gene (6 bases). CDR3 length equals 15 residues. The V and J ends lost 6 bases and 0 bases respectively, with 15 bases between them. The V gene's germline CDR1 is MDHEN and CDR2 SYDVKM.

CDR3 protein: CAWSEGRNEKLFF. Written as DNA, the CDR3 is TGTGCCTGGAGTGAGGGACGTAATGAAAAACTGTTTTTT. J is TRBJ1-4 and V is TRBV30; a weak D match, TRBD1 (5 bases). This CDR3 is built from 13 residues. Germline V gene lookup returns CDR1 GTSNPN and CDR2 SVGIG (reference sequence). Trimming took 1 base from V and 4 from J, leaving 7 bases between them. Together with reference TRBV30 and TRBJ1-4, the CDR3 gives the full variable domain: SQTIHQWPATLVQPVGSPLSLECTVEGTSNPNLYWYRQAAGRGLQLLFYSVGIGQISSEVPQNLSASRPQDRQFILSSKKLLLSDSGFYLCAWSEGRNEKLFFGSGTQLSVL.

The chain carries TRBV5-1 and TRBJ2-3, with a weak D call TRBD2 (5 bases). Deletions cut 0 bases from V and 4 bases from J, with 9 bases between. The CDR3 covers 14 residues. Germline-derived CDR1 and CDR2 are SGHRS and YFSETQ. DNA for the CDR3: TGCGCCAGCAGCTTGGTTAGCGTTCCAGATACGCAGTATTTT. Protein product: CASSLVSVPDTQYF.

The chain's CDR3 is CASSQPGTGALYGYTF. Here the CDR3 DNA reads TGTGCCAGCAGCCAACCCGGGACAGGTGCTCTCTATGGCTACACCTTC. The chain links TRBV7-8 to TRBJ1-2, with 8 bases matching TRBD1. The V segment lost 5 bases and the J segment 4 bases; nucleotides outside the gene matches: 12. Germline V CDR1 and CDR2: SGHVS, FQNEAQ. The CDR3 extends over 16 amino acids.

The rearrangement uses TRBV27 and TRBJ2-3, with 7 positions matching TRBD2. From germline, CDR1 is MNHEY and CDR2 SMNVEV (reference sequence). Trimming cost V 2 bases and J 3 bases; bases outside gene matches: 5. This CDR3 contains 15 residues. The CDR3 nucleotides are TGTGCCAGCAGTTTAGCGGGAGTGTTTACAGATACGCAGTATTTT. Protein: CASSLAGVFTDTQYF.

The chain joins TRBV29-1 to TRBJ2-6; D gene uncertain. Trimming removed 1 base at V and 0 bases at J, with 7 bases between. This CDR3 comprises 15 residues. The germline CDR1 and CDR2 sequences are SQVTM and ANQGSEA. CDR3 DNA: TGCAGCGTTGAAGGTGACAACTCTGGGGCCAACGTCCTGACTTTC. Its translation is CSVEGDNSGANVLTF.

J is TRBJ2-3 and V is TRBV7-8; 7 bases are a match to TRBD2. CDR3 length equals 17 residues. Per germline, CDR1 SGHVS and CDR2 FQNEAQ. Trimming at V came to 0 bases and at J to 3 bases, leaving 9 bases not matched to a gene. The CDR3 bases are TGTGCCAGCAGCTTAGCGTCCCTAGCGGCCATTACAGATACGCAGTATTTT. This codes for CASSLASLAAITDTQYF.

The CDR3 here is CASSFLGPGVGEQYF. DNA for the CDR3: TGTGCCAGCAGCTTTCTTGGCCCGGGAGTTGGTGAGCAGTACTTC. The chain employs TRBV5-6 and TRBJ2-5; D perhaps matches TRBD2 (6 bases). This CDR3 region has 15 residues. Germline V gene sequence: CDR1 SGHDT, CDR2 YYEEEE. The V end was cut by 2 bases, the J end by 11 bases, with 22 bases between.

There are a few counts of this clone. The CDR3 loop is CAWGPGLAYGYTF. In DNA, the CDR3 is TGTGCCTGGGGACCGGGACTCGCCTATGGCTACACCTTC. V usage is TRBV30 and J usage is TRBJ1-2; perhaps TRBD1 as D (5 bases). This CDR3 is built from 13 residues. CDR1 is GTSNPN and CDR2 is SVGIG in the germline V gene (reference sequence). V lost 5 bases to trimming and J lost 4 bases, with 14 bases between them.

This chain links TRBV9 with TRBJ2-7; TRBD2 matches 8 bases. Per the germline V gene, CDR1 is SGDLS and CDR2 is YYNGEE. The V segment lost 1 base and the J segment 0 bases; nucleotides outside the gene matches: 3. This CDR3 comprises 15 residues. The CDR3 protein is CASSVSGTSSYEQYF. Here the CDR3 DNA reads TGTGCCAGCAGCGTAAGCGGGACTAGCTCCTACGAGCAGTACTTC.

The chain uses TRBV5-1 and TRBJ2-5; the D call may be TRBD1 or TRBD2 (6 bases each). There are 14 residues in the CDR3. CDR1 is SGHRS and CDR2 is YFSETQ in the germline V gene. V lost 1 base and J lost 5, with 12 bases in between. The CDR3 loop is CASSLRGAIETQYF. The CDR3 nucleotides are TGCGCCAGCAGCTTGAGGGGGGCGATCGAGACCCAGTACTTC.

V usage is TRBV7-3 and J usage is TRBJ2-3, with TRBD2 identical over 8 bases. CDR1 SGHTA and CDR2 FQGTGA come from the germline V gene. The V segment lost 3 bases and the J segment 5 bases; nucleotides outside the gene matches: 10. The CDR3 is 16 amino acids. In DNA, the CDR3 is TGTGCCAGCAGCTTCGGGAGCGGGGGCCAGGTAGATACGCAGTATTTT. Protein: CASSFGSGGQVDTQYF.

J is TRBJ2-7 and V is TRBV5-1; 8 positions match TRBD1. The junction had 15 bases not matched to a gene; V was cut back by 3 bases and J by 4 bases. The CDR3 is 17 amino acids. Germline CDR1 is SGHRS and CDR2 is YFSETQ. This CDR3 is CASSSFTGTGGRYEQYF. The CDR3 coding sequence is TGCGCCAGCAGCTCCTTTACCGGGACAGGTGGAAGGTACGAGCAGTACTTC.

Only a few counts were recorded for this clone. The chain combines TRBV27 with TRBJ2-7; D is unclear. The CDR3 runs 15 residues. V gave up 3 bases and J gave up 0 bases, with 12 bases separating them. The germline CDR1 and CDR2 sequences are MNHEY and SMNVEV (reference sequence). The CDR3 loop is CASSFRTASSYEQYF. In DNA, the CDR3 is TGTGCCAGCAGTTTTAGGACCGCTAGCTCCTACGAGCAGTACTTC.

The V and J genes are TRBV28 and TRBJ1-1, with TRBD1 as a possible D gene (6 bases). Germline V gene sequence: CDR1 MDHEN, CDR2 SYDVKM. The CDR3 loop spans 13 amino acids. V shed 4 bases and J shed 4 bases, with 10 bases lying between them. The CDR3 DNA follows: TGTGCCAGCAGTTCACAGGGTAGCACTGAAGCTTTCTTT. This encodes CASSSQGSTEAFF.

The chain employs TRBV25-1 and TRBJ2-7; the D gene could be TRBD1 or TRBD2 (5 bases each). Between the trimmed V and J ends, which lost 6 bases and 2 bases, there was a span of 5 bases. Germline CDR1 reads MGHDK; CDR2 reads SYGVNS. The CDR3 runs to 11 residues. The CDR3, as DNA: TGTGCCAGCAGGGGGGCCTACGAGCAGTACTTC. This sequence encodes CASRGAYEQYF.